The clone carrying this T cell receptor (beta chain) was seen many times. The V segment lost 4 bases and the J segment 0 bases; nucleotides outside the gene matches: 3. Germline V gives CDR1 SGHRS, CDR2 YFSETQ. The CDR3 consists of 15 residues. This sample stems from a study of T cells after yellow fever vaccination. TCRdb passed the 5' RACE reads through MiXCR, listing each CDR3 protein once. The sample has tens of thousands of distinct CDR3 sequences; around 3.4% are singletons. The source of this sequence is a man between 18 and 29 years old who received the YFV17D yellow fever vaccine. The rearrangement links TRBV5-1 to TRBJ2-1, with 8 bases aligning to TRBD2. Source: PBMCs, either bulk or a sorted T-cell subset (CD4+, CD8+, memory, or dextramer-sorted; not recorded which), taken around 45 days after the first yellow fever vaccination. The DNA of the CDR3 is TGCGCCAGCAGCGCCGGGGGGGGCTCCTACAATGAGCAGTTCTTC. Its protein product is CASSAGGGSYNEQFF.